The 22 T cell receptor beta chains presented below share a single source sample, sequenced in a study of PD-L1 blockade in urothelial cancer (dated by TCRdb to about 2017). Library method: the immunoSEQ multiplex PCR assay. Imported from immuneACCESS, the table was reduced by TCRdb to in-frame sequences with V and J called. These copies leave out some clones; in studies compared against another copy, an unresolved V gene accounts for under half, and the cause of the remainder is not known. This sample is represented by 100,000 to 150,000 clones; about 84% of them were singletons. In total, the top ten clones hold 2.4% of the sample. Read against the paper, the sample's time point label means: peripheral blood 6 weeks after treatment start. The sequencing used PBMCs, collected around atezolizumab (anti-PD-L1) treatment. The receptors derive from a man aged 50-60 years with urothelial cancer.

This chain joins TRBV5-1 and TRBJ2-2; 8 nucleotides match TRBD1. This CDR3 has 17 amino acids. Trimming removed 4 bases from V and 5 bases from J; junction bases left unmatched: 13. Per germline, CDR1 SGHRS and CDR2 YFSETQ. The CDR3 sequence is CASSPTPGQVGTGELFF. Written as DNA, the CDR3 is TGCGCCAGCAGCCCGACGCCGGGACAGGTTGGGACCGGGGAGCTGTTTTTT.

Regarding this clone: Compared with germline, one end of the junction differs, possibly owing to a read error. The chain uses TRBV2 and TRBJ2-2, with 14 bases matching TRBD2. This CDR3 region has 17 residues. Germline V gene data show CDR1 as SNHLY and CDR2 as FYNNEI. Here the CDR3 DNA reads TGTGCCAGCAGTAAAGCCGGACTAGCGGGAGGCGGCGGGGAGCTGTTTTTT. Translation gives CASSKAGLAGGGGELFF.

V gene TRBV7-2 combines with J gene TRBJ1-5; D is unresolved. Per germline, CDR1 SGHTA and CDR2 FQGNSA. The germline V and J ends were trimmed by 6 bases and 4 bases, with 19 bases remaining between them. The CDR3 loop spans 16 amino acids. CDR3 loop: CASSQSPRYYNQPQHF. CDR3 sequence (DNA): TGTGCCAGCAGTCAAAGCCCACGATATTATAATCAGCCCCAGCATTTT.

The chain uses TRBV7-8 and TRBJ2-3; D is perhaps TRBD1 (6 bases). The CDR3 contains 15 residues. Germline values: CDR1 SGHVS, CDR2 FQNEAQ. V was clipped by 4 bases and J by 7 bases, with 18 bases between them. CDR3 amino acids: CASSSPSQGPHTQYF. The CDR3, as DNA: TGTGCCAGCAGCTCACCGAGCCAGGGGCCCCATACGCAGTATTTT. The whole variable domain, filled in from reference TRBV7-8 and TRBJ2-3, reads GAGVSQSPRYKVAKRGQDVALRCDPISGHVSLFWYQQALGQGPEFLTYFQNEAQLDKSGLPSDRFFAERPEGSVSTLKIQRTQQEDSAVYLCASSSPSQGPHTQYFGPGTRLTVL.

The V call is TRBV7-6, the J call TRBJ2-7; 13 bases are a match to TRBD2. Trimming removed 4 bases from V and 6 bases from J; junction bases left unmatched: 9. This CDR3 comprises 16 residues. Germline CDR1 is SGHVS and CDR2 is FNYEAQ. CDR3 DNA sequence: TGTGCCAGCAGCTCGACAATCAGACTAGCGGGAGGCGAGCAGTACTTC. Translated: CASSSTIRLAGGEQYF.

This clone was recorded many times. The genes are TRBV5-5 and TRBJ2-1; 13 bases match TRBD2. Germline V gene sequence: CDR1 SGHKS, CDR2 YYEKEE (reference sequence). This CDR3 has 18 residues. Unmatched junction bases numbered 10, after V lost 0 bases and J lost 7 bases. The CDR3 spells CASSLGLVWTSGRNEQFF. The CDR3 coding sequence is TGTGCCAGCAGCTTGGGTCTCGTGTGGACTAGCGGGAGAAATGAGCAGTTCTTC.

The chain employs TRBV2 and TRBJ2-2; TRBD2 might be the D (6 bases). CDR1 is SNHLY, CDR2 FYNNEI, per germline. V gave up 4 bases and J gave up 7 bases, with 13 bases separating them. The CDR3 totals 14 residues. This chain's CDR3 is CASSVGGLVGELFF. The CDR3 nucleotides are TGTGCCAGCAGTGTGGGGGGATTGGTCGGGGAGCTGTTTTTT. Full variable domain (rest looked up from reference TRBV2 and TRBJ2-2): EPEVTQTPSHQVTQMGQEVILRCVPISNHLYFYWYRQILGQKVEFLVSFYNNEISEKSEIFDDQFSVERPDGSNFTLKIRSTKLEDSAMYFCASSVGGLVGELFFGEGSRLTVL.

The CDR3 DNA sequence: TGTGCCAGCAAACAGTTGGGTCAGCCCCAGCATTTT. This translates into CASKQLGQPQHF. This chain joins TRBV28 and TRBJ1-5, with D uncertain. Trimming took 7 bases from V and 6 from J, leaving 10 bases between them. The CDR3 length is 12 residues. CDR1 MDHEN and CDR2 SYDVKM come from the germline V gene.

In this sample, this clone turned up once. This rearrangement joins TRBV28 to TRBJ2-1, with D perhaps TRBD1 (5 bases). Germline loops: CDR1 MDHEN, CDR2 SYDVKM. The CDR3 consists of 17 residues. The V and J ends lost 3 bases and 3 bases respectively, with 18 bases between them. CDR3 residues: CASSFPLKGIIYNEQFF. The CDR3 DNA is TGTGCCAGCAGTTTCCCACTCAAGGGGATCATCTACAATGAGCAGTTCTTC.

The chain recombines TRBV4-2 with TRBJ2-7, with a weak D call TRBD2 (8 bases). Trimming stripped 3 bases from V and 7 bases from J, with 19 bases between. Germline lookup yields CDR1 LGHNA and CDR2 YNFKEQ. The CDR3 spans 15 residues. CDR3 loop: CASSQRGLAGREQYF. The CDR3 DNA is TGTGCCAGCAGCCAGAGGGGGCTAGCGGGTCGTGAGCAGTACTTC.

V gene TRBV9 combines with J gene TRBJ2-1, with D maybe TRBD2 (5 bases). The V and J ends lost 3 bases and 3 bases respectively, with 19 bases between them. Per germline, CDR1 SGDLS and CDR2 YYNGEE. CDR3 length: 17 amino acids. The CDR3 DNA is TGTGCCAGCAGCGCACCGAAGACCGGGATCGGCTACAATGAGCAGTTCTTC. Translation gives CASSAPKTGIGYNEQFF.

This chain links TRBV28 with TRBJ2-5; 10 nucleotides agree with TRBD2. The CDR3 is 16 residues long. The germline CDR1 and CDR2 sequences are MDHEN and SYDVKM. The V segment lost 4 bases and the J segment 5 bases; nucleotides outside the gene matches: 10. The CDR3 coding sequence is TGTGCCAGCAGTTCAATCTTAGCGGGAGGAGGGGAGACCCAGTACTTC. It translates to CASSSILAGGGETQYF.

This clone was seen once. The CDR3 DNA follows: TGTGCCAGCAGCTTATCTGGCGGGAACACTGAAGCTTTCTTT. Translated, it gives CASSLSGGNTEAFF. This chain joins TRBV7-8 and TRBJ1-1; D ambiguous. Trimming took 2 bases from V and 1 from J, leaving 8 bases between them. This CDR3 region has 14 residues. CDR1 SGHVS and CDR2 FQNEAQ come from the germline V gene. Full variable domain (rest looked up from reference TRBV7-8 and TRBJ1-1): GAGVSQSPRYKVAKRGQDVALRCDPISGHVSLFWYQQALGQGPEFLTYFQNEAQLDKSGLPSDRFFAERPEGSVSTLKIQRTQQEDSAVYLCASSLSGGNTEAFFGQGTRLTVV.

This CDR3 is CASSPRTRQSSYEQYF. The CDR3 nucleotides are TGCGCCAGCAGCCCTAGGACTAGGCAAAGCTCCTACGAGCAGTACTTC. This rearrangement joins TRBV4-1 to TRBJ2-7, with TRBD2 identical over 7 bases. CDR3 length: 16 amino acids. CDR1 and CDR2 from the germline V gene are MGHRA and YSYEKL. Trimming took 4 bases from V and 0 from J; bases not matched to a gene: 9.

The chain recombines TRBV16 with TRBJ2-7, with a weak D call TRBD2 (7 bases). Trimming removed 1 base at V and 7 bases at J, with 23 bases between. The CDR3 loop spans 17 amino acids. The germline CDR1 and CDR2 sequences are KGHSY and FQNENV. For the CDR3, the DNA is TGTGCCAGCAGCCAATACCCCGCCGCGGCGGGGGCTCAAGAGCAGTACTTC. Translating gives CASSQYPAAAGAQEQYF. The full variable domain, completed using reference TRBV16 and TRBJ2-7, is GEEVAQTPKHLVRGEGQKAKLYCAPIKGHSYVFWYQQVLKNEFKFLISFQNENVFDETGMPKERFSAKCLPNSPCSLEIQATKLEDSAVYFCASSQYPAAAGAQEQYFGPGTRLTVT.

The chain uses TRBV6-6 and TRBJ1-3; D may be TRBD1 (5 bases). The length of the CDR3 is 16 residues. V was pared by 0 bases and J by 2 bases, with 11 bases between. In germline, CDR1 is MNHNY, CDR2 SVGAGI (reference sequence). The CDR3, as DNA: TGTGCCAGCAGTTACTCGGGGTTCAGGGCTGGAAACACCATATATTTT. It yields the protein CASSYSGFRAGNTIYF.

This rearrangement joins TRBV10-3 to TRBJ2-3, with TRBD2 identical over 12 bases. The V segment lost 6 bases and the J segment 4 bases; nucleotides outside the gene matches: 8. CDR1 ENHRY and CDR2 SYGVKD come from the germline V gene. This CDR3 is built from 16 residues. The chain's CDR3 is CAISKGLAGKADTQYF. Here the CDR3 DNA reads TGTGCCATCAGCAAAGGACTAGCGGGGAAGGCAGATACGCAGTATTTT.

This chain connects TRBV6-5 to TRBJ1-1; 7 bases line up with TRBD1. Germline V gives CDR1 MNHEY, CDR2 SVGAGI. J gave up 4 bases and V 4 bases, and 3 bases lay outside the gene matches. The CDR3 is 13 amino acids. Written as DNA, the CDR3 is TGTGCCAGCAGTTCGACAGGGTTCACTGAAGCTTTCTTT. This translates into CASSSTGFTEAFF.

DNA of the CDR3: TGTGCCAGTAGTCACTCGACAGGGCGGTCCTACGAGCAGTACTTC. Residues: CASSHSTGRSYEQYF. V is TRBV19 and J is TRBJ2-7, with 7 bases aligning to TRBD1. The CDR3 contains 15 residues. After removal of 5 bases from V and 1 base from J, the junction contained 8 bases not matched to a gene. From germline, CDR1 is LNHDA and CDR2 SQIVND (reference sequence).

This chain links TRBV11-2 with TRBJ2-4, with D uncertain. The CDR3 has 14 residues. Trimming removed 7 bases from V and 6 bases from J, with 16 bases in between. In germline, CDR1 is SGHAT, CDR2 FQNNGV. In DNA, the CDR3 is TGTGCCAGCACCTCGGGTCCAGAATCAAACATTCAGTACTTC. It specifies CASTSGPESNIQYF.

This CDR3 reads CASSGTGLAGGEQYF. Written as DNA, the CDR3 is TGTGCCAGCAGCGGGACCGGACTAGCGGGAGGTGAGCAGTACTTC. The chain carries TRBV7-2 and TRBJ2-7, with 14 bases aligning to TRBD2. V lost 5 bases to trimming and J lost 7 bases; unmatched junction nucleotides: 7. The CDR3 loop spans 15 amino acids. The germline CDR1 and CDR2 sequences are SGHTA and FQGNSA.

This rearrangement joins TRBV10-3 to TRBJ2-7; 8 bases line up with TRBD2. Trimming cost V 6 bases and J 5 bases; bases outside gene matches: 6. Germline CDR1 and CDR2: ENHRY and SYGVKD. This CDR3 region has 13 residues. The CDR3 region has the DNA TGTGCCATCAGCCGGGAGGGCCTTGACGAGCAGTACTTC. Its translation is CAISREGLDEQYF.